This T cell receptor beta chain was identified in a study of CD8 T cells in Susac syndrome. The V and J ends lost 0 bases and 0 bases respectively, with 12 bases between them. The CDR3 runs 17 residues. An amount of RNA that ranged from roughly 0.5 to 1 ug was reverse transcribed with random hexamers. Amplification of TCR beta CDR3 was carried out by immunoSEQ multiplex PCR, which covered 54 Vbeta and 13 Jbeta segments. TCRdb fed the immunoSEQ multiplex PCR reads into MiXCR, producing one record per CDR3 protein. Of some 190,000 distinct CDR3 sequences in the sample, under 95% were seen once. Sequencing targeted TCR beta in T cells from blood (CD8+ and CD4+).

This TCR was recovered from a human donor in good health. Sequenced material: CD4+ T cells from PBMCs. The rearrangement links TRBV12-3 or TRBV12-4 to TRBJ1-3; D is ambiguous. The CDR3: CASSLAQRSSSGNTIYF. CDR3 bases: TGTGCCAGCAGTTTAGCGCAACGGTCCAGCTCTGGAAACACCATATATTTT.